The sequence of this TCR beta chain was determined in a study of blood T cell repertoires in COVID-19. Whole-study context: Acute-phase and convalescent COVID-19 samples originated in the United States, Italy and Spain.

Under the authors' procedure: Estimation of nucleated cell counts was performed using reference gene primer amplification. The data were produced by immunoSEQ multiplex PCR, yet TCRdb's version contains in-frame clones alone and is incomplete. V and J calls and clone size are as listed in that table; D and trimming were resolved from the DNA. The table lists tens of thousands of clones, 85% to 90% of them singletons. CDR1 is MNHEY and CDR2 is SMNVEV in the germline V gene (reference sequence). CDR3 size: 15 residues. With V trimmed by 4 bases and J by 2 bases, 6 bases remained unmatched. Specimen: peripheral blood. The V gene is TRBV27, the J gene TRBJ1-2; 8 nucleotides agree with TRBD1. The sequence was collected from a woman between 55 and 75 years old with acute or convalescent COVID-19. The CDR3 DNA is TGTGCCAGCAGTTCCGCCCGGACAGGGAACTATGGCTACACCTTC. This codes for CASSSARTGNYGYTF.